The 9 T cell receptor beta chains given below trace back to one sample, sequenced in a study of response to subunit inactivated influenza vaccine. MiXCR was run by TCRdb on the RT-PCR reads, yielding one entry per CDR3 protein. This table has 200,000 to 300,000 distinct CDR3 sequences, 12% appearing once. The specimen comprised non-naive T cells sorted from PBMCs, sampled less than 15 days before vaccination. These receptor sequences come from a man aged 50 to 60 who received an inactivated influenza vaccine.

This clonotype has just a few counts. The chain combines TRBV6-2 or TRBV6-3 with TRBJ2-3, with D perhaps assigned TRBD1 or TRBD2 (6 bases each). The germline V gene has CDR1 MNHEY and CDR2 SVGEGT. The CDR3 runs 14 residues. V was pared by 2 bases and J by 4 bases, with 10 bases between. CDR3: CASSYRGEADTQYF. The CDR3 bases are TGTGCCAGCAGTTACAGGGGGGAGGCAGATACGCAGTATTTT.

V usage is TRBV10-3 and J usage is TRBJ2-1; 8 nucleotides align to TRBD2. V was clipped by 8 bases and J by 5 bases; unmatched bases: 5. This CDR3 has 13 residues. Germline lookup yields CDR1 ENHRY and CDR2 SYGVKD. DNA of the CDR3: TGTGCCATCCGCGGGAGGTCGCACAATGAGCAGTTCTTC. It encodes CAIRGRSHNEQFF.

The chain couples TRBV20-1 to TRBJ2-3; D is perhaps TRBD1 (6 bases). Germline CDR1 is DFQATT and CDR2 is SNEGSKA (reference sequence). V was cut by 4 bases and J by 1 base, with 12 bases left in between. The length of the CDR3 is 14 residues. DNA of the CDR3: TGCAGTGCTAAAAGGGGGTCAGGCACAGATACGCAGTATTTT. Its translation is CSAKRGSGTDTQYF.

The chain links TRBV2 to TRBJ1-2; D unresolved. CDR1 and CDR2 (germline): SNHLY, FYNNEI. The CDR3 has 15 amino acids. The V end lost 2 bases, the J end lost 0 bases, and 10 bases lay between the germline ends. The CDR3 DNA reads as TGTGCCAGCAGTGAACAGGCAGAAGCTAACTATGGCTACACCTTC. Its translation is CASSEQAEANYGYTF.

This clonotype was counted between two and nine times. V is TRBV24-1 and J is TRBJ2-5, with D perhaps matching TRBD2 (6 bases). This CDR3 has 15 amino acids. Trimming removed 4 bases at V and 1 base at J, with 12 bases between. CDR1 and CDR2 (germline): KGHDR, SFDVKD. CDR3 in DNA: TGTGCCACCAGTGACGTCCGGGACTCCCAAGAGACCCAGTACTTC. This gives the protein CATSDVRDSQETQYF.

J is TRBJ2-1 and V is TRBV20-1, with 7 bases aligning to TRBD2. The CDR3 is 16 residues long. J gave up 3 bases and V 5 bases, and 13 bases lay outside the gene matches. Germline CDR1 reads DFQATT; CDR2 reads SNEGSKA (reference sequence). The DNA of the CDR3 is TGCAGTGCTTTGAAGGGAGGGCTAGCGGTCTACAATGAGCAGTTCTTC. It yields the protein CSALKGGLAVYNEQFF.

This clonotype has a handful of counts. CDR3 sequence (DNA): TGTGCCAGCAGCTTCAGCGGGAGGGCCGGTGGCGGGGAGCTGTTTTTT. It encodes CASSFSGRAGGGELFF. The gene calls are TRBV11-2 and TRBJ2-2, with 10 positions matching TRBD2. J was trimmed by 7 bases and V by 3 bases; bases with no gene match: 8. CDR3 length: 16 amino acids. CDR1 is SGHAT, CDR2 FQNNGV, per germline.

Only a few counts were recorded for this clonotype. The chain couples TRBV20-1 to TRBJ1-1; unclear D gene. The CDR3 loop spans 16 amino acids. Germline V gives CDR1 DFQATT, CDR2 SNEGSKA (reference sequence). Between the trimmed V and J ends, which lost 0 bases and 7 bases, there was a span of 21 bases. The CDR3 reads CSARDSGDPSGIEAFF. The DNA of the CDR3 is TGCAGTGCTAGAGATTCCGGAGACCCCTCGGGAATTGAAGCTTTCTTT.

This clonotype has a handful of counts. The CDR3 sequence: CASSQGQNDPEQYF. Here the CDR3 DNA reads TGTGCCAGCAGCCAAGGTCAAAACGATCCCGAGCAGTACTTC. The chain joins TRBV4-2 to TRBJ2-7, with no clear D. Trimming left V 1 base short and J 6 bases short, with 13 bases between. The germline V gene has CDR1 LGHNA and CDR2 YNFKEQ. This CDR3 spans 14 amino acids.